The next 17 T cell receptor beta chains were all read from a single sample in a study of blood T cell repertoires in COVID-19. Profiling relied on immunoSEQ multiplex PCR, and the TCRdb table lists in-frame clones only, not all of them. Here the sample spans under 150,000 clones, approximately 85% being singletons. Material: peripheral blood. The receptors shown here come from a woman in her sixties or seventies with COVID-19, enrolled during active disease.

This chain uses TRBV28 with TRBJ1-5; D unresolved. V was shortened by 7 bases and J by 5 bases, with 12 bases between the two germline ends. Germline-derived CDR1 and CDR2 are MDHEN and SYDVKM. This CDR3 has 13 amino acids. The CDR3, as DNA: TGTGCCAGCACAAAACCGGGTGATCAGCCCCAGCATTTT. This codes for CASTKPGDQPQHF.

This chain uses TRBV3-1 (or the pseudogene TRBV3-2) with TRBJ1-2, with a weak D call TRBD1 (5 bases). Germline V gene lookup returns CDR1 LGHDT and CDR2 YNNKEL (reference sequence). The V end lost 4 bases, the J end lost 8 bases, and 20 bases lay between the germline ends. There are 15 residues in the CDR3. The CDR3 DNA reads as TGTGCCAGCAGCCCTGAAGGGGTACCCCGTATCGGCTACACCTTC. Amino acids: CASSPEGVPRIGYTF.

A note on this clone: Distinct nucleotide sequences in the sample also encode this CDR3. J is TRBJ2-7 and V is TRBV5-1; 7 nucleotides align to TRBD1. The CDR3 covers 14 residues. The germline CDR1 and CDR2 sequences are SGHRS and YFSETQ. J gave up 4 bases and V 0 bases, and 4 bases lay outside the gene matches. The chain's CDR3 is CASSLGQGSYEQYF. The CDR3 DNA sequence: TGCGCCAGCAGCTTGGGACAGGGATCGTACGAGCAGTACTTC.

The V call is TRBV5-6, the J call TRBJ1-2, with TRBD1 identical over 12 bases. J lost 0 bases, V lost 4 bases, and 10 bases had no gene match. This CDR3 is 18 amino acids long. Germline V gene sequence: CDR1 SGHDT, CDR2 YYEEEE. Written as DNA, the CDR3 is TGTGCCAGCAGCGCGAACCGGGACAGGGGGCTCCCTAACTATGGCTACACCTTC. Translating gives CASSANRDRGLPNYGYTF. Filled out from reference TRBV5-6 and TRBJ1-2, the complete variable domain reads DAGVTQSPTHLIKTRGQQVTLRCSPKSGHDTVSWYQQALGQGPQFIFQYYEEEERQRGNFPDRFSGHQFPNYSSELNVNALLLGDSALYLCASSANRDRGLPNYGYTFGSGTRLTVV.

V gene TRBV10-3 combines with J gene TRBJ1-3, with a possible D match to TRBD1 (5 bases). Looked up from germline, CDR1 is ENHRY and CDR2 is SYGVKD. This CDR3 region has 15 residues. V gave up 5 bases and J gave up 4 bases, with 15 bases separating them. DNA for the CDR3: TGTGCCATCAGTAACCTCAGGGATTCCGGAAACACCATATATTTT. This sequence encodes CAISNLRDSGNTIYF.

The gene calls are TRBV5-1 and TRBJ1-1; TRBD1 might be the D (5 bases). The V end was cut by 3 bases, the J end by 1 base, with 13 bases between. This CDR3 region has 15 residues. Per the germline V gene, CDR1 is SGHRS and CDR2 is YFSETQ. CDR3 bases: TGCGCCAGCAGCTGGAGGGACGGGGAGAACACTGAAGCTTTCTTT. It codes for CASSWRDGENTEAFF. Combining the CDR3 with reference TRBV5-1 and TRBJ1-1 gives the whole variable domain KAGVTQTPRYLIKTRGQQVTLSCSPISGHRSVSWYQQTPGQGLQFLFEYFSETQRNKGNFPGRFSGRQFSNSRSEMNVSTLELGDSALYLCASSWRDGENTEAFFGQGTRLTVV.

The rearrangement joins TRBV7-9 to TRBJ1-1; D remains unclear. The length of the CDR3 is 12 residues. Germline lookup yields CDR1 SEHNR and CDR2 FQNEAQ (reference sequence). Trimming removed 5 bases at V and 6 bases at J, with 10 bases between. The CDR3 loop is CASSMESSEAFF. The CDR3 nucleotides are TGTGCCAGCAGCATGGAGTCGTCTGAAGCTTTCTTT.

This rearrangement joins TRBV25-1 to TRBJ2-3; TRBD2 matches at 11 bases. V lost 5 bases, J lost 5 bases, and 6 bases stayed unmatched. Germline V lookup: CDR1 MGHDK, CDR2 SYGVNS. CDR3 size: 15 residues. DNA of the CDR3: TGTGCCAGCAGTATAGCGGGGGGGCCACTAGATACGCAGTATTTT. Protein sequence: CASSIAGGPLDTQYF.

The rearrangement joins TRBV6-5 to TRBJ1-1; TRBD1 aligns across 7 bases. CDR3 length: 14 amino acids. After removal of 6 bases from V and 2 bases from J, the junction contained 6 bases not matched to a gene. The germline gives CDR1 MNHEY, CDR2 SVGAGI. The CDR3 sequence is CASSPGQYNTEAFF. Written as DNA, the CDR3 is TGTGCCAGCAGCCCGGGACAGTACAACACTGAAGCTTTCTTT.

The CDR3, as DNA: TGTGCCAGCAGATTACAGACCGGGGGGAACACTGAAGCTTTCTTT. This encodes CASRLQTGGNTEAFF. The chain employs TRBV2 and TRBJ1-1; TRBD1 is a possible D gene (5 bases). The CDR3 covers 15 residues. V was shortened by 6 bases and J by 1 base, with 15 bases between the two germline ends. Per the germline V gene, CDR1 is SNHLY and CDR2 is FYNNEI.

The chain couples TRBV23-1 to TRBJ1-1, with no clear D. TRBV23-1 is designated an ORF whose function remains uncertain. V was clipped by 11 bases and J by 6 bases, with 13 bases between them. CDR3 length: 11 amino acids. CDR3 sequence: CAALSGAEAFF. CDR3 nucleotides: TGCGCCGCTTTGAGCGGGGCTGAAGCTTTCTTT.

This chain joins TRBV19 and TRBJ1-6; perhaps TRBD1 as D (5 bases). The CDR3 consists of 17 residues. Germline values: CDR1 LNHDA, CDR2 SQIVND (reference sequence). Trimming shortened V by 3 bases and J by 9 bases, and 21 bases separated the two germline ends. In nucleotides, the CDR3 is TGTGCCAGTAGTATCCAGACGGGACCCTCCGGGAGTTCACCCCTCCACTTT. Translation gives CASSIQTGPSGSSPLHF.

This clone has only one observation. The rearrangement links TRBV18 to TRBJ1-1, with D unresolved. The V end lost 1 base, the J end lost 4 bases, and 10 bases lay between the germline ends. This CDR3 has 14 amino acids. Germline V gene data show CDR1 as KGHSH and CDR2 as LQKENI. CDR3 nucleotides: TGTGCCAGCTCACCACAGGGAGGTGCCACTGAAGCTTTCTTT. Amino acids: CASSPQGGATEAFF.

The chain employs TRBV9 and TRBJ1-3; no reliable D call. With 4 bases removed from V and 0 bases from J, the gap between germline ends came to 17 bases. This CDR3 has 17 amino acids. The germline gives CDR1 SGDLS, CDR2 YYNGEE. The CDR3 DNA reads TGTGCCAGCAGCCCCCTCGAGGCCGATAACTCTGGAAACACCATATATTTT. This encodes CASSPLEADNSGNTIYF.

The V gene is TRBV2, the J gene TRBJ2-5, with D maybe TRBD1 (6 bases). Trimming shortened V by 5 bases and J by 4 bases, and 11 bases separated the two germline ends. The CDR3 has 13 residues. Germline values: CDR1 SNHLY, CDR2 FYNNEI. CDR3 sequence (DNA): TGTGCCAGCAGTACAGGGTGGGGAGAGACCCAGTACTTC. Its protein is CASSTGWGETQYF.

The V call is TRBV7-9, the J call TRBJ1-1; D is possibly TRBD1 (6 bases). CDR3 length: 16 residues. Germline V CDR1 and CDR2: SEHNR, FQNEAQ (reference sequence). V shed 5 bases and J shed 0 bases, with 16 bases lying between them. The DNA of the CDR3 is TGTGCCAGCAGCACTCCGGGACACAGGGTGAACACTGAAGCTTTCTTT. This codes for CASSTPGHRVNTEAFF.

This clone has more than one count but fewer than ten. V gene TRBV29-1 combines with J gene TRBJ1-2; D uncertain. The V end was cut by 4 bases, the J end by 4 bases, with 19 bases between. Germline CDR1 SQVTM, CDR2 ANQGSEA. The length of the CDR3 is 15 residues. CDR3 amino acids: CSVVMLAEATYGYTF. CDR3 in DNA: TGCAGCGTTGTAATGCTTGCGGAGGCAACCTATGGCTACACCTTC. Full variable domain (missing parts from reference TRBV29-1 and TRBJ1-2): SAVISQKPSRDICQRGTSLTIQCQVDSQVTMMFWYRQQPGQSLTLIATANQGSEATYESGFVIDKFPISRPNLTFSTLTVSNMSPEDSSIYLCSVVMLAEATYGYTFGSGTRLTVV.